This is a list of T cell receptor beta chains from one sample in a study of cytomegalovirus exposure and HLA in healthy donors. Libraries were prepared by immunoSEQ multiplex PCR; TCRdb keeps only in-frame clonotypes and omits some of them. The sample includes 90,000 to 130,000 clones, around 70% of them seen just once. The sample consisted of PBMCs. The receptor source for this set is a young man in good health and CMV-seropositive. Both conserved end residues are part of each CDR3. Fields, in order: D gene, clone size, V gene, J gene, CDR3 DNA, CDR3 protein. A D gene is named only where the DNA matches it firmly. Not all rows give a size; the values are once, few, many and, for expanded clones, a class.

d_call: TRBD1
clone_size: .
v_call: TRBV5-5
j_call: TRBJ1-1
cdr3_nt: TGTGCCAGCAGCGAGATCCCGGGACAGGGGCGGGGCACTGAAGCTTTCTTT
cdr3_aa: CASSEIPGQGRGTEAFF

d_call: .
clone_size: .
v_call: TRBV28
j_call: TRBJ1-6
cdr3_nt: TGTGCCAGCAGTCGACGTAGCGTGGGGCAGGGGAGAGATTCACCCCTCCACTTT
cdr3_aa: CASSRRSVGQGRDSPLHF

d_call: TRBD2
clone_size: .
v_call: TRBV27
j_call: TRBJ2-1
cdr3_nt: TGTGCCAGCAGTTTTCTCGCGGGGGGGCTAAACTACAATGAGCAGTTCTTC
cdr3_aa: CASSFLAGGLNYNEQFF

d_call: TRBD1
clone_size: .
v_call: TRBV19
j_call: TRBJ1-5
cdr3_nt: TGTGCCAGTACCAGAACTCAGGGGGATCAGCCCCAGCATTTT
cdr3_aa: CASTRTQGDQPQHF

d_call: .
clone_size: .
v_call: TRBV5-1
j_call: TRBJ2-7
cdr3_nt: TGCGCCAGCAGCTTGGGAGTGTCGGGCGAGCAGTACTTC
cdr3_aa: CASSLGVSGEQYF

d_call: .
clone_size: .
v_call: TRBV18
j_call: TRBJ1-1
cdr3_nt: TGTGCCAGCTCCCTCGCGGGAAACACTGAAGCTTTCTTT
cdr3_aa: CASSLAGNTEAFF

d_call: TRBD1
clone_size: .
v_call: TRBV29-1
j_call: TRBJ2-3
cdr3_nt: TGCAGCACGGACAGGCGCCCCGCGGATACGCAGTATTTT
cdr3_aa: CSTDRRPADTQYF

d_call: TRBD2
clone_size: .
v_call: TRBV29-1
j_call: TRBJ2-3
cdr3_nt: TGCAGCGTTGCAGCTGGGGCGGGGGGGGCAGATACGCAGTATTTT
cdr3_aa: CSVAAGAGGADTQYF

d_call: .
clone_size: .
v_call: TRBV21-1
j_call: TRBJ2-5
cdr3_nt: TGTGCCAGCGTCCTAGCGGGGGAAGAGACCCAGTACTTC
cdr3_aa: CASVLAGEETQYF

d_call: TRBD2
clone_size: .
v_call: TRBV13
j_call: TRBJ2-3
cdr3_nt: TGTGCCAGCAGCCCGACCGGGACTAGCGGGGAATCAGATACGCAGTATTTT
cdr3_aa: CASSPTGTSGESDTQYF

d_call: .
clone_size: few
v_call: TRBV30
j_call: TRBJ2-6
cdr3_nt: TGTGCCTGGACGGAGTCTGGGGCCAACGTCCTGACTTTC
cdr3_aa: CAWTESGANVLTF

d_call: .
clone_size: .
v_call: TRBV7-2
j_call: TRBJ1-1
cdr3_nt: TGTGCCAGCAGCTTAGTACCCCTGGGGAGGAACGGGCTTGGCACTGAAGCTTTCTTT
cdr3_aa: CASSLVPLGRNGLGTEAFF

d_call: TRBD1
clone_size: .
v_call: TRBV5-1
j_call: TRBJ2-5
cdr3_nt: TGCGCCAGCAGCTTATCGGGACAGGGGAAAGAGACCCAGTACTTC
cdr3_aa: CASSLSGQGKETQYF

d_call: .
clone_size: .
v_call: TRBV5-5
j_call: TRBJ1-1
cdr3_nt: TGTGCCAGCAGCTTGGGGACAGACACTGAAGCTTTCTTT
cdr3_aa: CASSLGTDTEAFF

d_call: TRBD1
clone_size: once
v_call: TRBV6-5
j_call: TRBJ1-1
cdr3_nt: TGTGCCAGCAGTTTCGACAGGGGTACTGAAGCTTTCTTT
cdr3_aa: CASSFDRGTEAFF

d_call: .
clone_size: .
v_call: TRBV6-1
j_call: TRBJ1-6
cdr3_nt: TGTGCCAGCAGTCCACAGGTATCCTATAATTCACCCCTCCACTTT
cdr3_aa: CASSPQVSYNSPLHF

d_call: .
clone_size: .
v_call: TRBV11-2
j_call: TRBJ2-2
cdr3_nt: TGTGCCAGCAGCTTGCGACTTAATTTGGGGGAGCTGTTTTTT
cdr3_aa: CASSLRLNLGELFF

d_call: .
clone_size: .
v_call: TRBV4-1
j_call: TRBJ1-2
cdr3_nt: TGCGCCAGCAGCCAAGTGGGGGCCCTGGCTAATGGCTACACCTTC
cdr3_aa: CASSQVGALANGYTF

d_call: TRBD2
clone_size: .
v_call: TRBV28
j_call: TRBJ2-1
cdr3_nt: TGTGCCAGCAGGGCTAGCGGGGGGTGGAATGAGCAGTTCTTC
cdr3_aa: CASRASGGWNEQFF